One sample yielded the 32 T cell receptor beta chains listed below, sequenced in a study of patients and donors after allogeneic stem cell transplantation. TCRdb re-derived calls from the RT-PCR reads in MiXCR, one entry per CDR3 protein. This sample carries around 160,000 distinct CDR3 sequences, about 32% of them seen once, and the ten largest clones take roughly 3.2%. The source material was blood, either unsorted or a sorted T cell fraction (not recorded which). These receptors were collected from a human donor who was either an allogeneic HSCT recipient or a stem cell or donor lymphocyte infusion donor (not recorded which). It is not recorded whose cells these are; they may come from a transplant donor.

In its sample, this clonotype was seen many times. The rearrangement links TRBV6-5 to TRBJ1-5; 8 bases agree with TRBD1. Germline V gene data show CDR1 as MNHEY and CDR2 as SVGAGI. Trimming took 0 bases from V and 7 from J; bases not matched to a gene: 5. CDR3 length equals 15 residues. The CDR3 bases are TGTGCCAGCAGTTACTCGAGACAGGGGCAACAGCCCCAGCATTTT. Its translation is CASSYSRQGQQPQHF.

Many counts were recorded for this clonotype. V usage is TRBV6-5 and J usage is TRBJ1-2; TRBD1 is a possible D gene (6 bases). CDR1 and CDR2 from the germline V gene are MNHEY and SVGAGI. The V end was cut by 0 bases, the J end by 5 bases, with 10 bases between. This CDR3 has 14 residues. The CDR3 region is CASSYSTGKYGYTF. The CDR3 DNA sequence: TGTGCCAGCAGTTACTCTACAGGGAAGTATGGCTACACCTTC.

The chain has TRBV10-3 and TRBJ1-2; the D gene is possibly TRBD1 (5 bases). CDR3 length equals 14 residues. Trimming left V 6 bases short and J 3 bases short, with 14 bases between. Germline V gene sequence: CDR1 ENHRY, CDR2 SYGVKD. The CDR3 loop is CAISLGGKDYGYTF. In nucleotides, the CDR3 is TGTGCCATCAGCCTTGGGGGGAAAGACTATGGCTACACCTTC.

This clonotype was found a few times. The chain carries TRBV7-2 and TRBJ2-2; no definite D call. Germline V gives CDR1 SGHTA, CDR2 FQGNSA. V dropped 2 bases and J dropped 4 bases, with 11 bases sitting between them. The CDR3 is 15 residues long. DNA for the CDR3: TGTGCCAGCAGCTTACAAGGGCACCGCACCGGGGAGCTGTTTTTT. The encoded protein is CASSLQGHRTGELFF.

This rearrangement joins TRBV5-1 to TRBJ1-2; D unclear. This CDR3 region has 13 residues. With 1 base removed from V and 8 bases from J, the gap between germline ends came to 12 bases. CDR1 and CDR2 (germline): SGHRS, YFSETQ. The CDR3 bases are TGCGCCAGCAGCTTGTCGGGGTTCGAAGGCTACACCTTC. The encoded protein is CASSLSGFEGYTF.

The V call is TRBV7-2, the J call TRBJ2-3; D gene ambiguous. The CDR3 extends over 13 amino acids. The germline V gene encodes CDR1 SGHTA and CDR2 FQGNSA. Trimming pared 4 bases from V and 2 bases from J, leaving 7 bases between. The CDR3 sequence: CASSSYHTDTQYF. The CDR3, as DNA: TGTGCCAGCAGCTCCTACCACACAGATACGCAGTATTTT.

This chain links TRBV7-9 with TRBJ1-2; the match to TRBD1 covers 7 bases. J lost 14 bases, V lost 3 bases, and 6 bases had no gene match. This CDR3 spans 11 amino acids. Germline CDR1 is SEHNR and CDR2 is FQNEAQ (reference sequence). The CDR3 loop reads CASSLPTGKTF. In nucleotides, the CDR3 is TGTGCCAGCAGCTTGCCGACAGGGAAAACCTTC.

The CDR3 nucleotides are TGTGCCACCAGTCTTACGGCCGTCGGCGAGCAGTACTTC. Its translation is CATSLTAVGEQYF. The rearrangement joins TRBV24-1 to TRBJ2-7; no firm D call. The germline V gene has CDR1 KGHDR and CDR2 SFDVKD. V shed 6 bases and J shed 6 bases, with 14 bases lying between them. This CDR3 has 13 residues.

This clonotype has only a few counts. This sequence joins TRBV7-6 and TRBJ1-2; D might be TRBD1 (5 bases). The CDR3 covers 13 residues. The V end was cut by 3 bases, the J end by 5 bases, with 10 bases between. The V gene's germline CDR1 is SGHVS and CDR2 FNYEAQ. The chain's CDR3 is CASSFPGRYGYTF. The CDR3 nucleotides read TGTGCCAGCAGCTTTCCAGGGAGGTATGGCTACACCTTC.

The chain recombines TRBV7-2 with TRBJ1-6; D gene unclear. Trimming left V 1 base short and J 8 bases short, with 15 bases between. This CDR3 has 16 amino acids. Germline V gene sequence: CDR1 SGHTA, CDR2 FQGNSA. The CDR3 loop is CASSLVGSPGDSPLHF. The CDR3 DNA is TGTGCCAGCAGCTTAGTGGGGAGCCCCGGCGATTCACCCCTCCACTTT.

This clonotype was counted between two and nine times. The chain combines TRBV4-1 with TRBJ1-4; D is unresolved. Germline-derived CDR1 and CDR2 are MGHRA and YSYEKL. V lost 0 bases and J 1 base, leaving 9 bases between the germline ends. This CDR3 has 16 residues. The CDR3 is CASSQDPGKTNEKLFF. The CDR3 nucleotides read TGCGCCAGCAGCCAAGATCCGGGGAAAACTAATGAAAAACTGTTTTTT.

There are a few counts of this clonotype. J is TRBJ2-7 and V is TRBV12-3 or TRBV12-4; D gene uncertain. V lost 0 bases, J lost 5 bases, and 8 bases lay in between. This CDR3 comprises 13 residues. DNA of the CDR3: TGTGCCAGCAGTTTAGCGCATGGGGACGAGCAGTACTTC. Its protein product is CASSLAHGDEQYF.

In its sample, this clonotype was seen a few times. The chain joins TRBV7-9 to TRBJ2-3; D gene unclear. CDR1 and CDR2 (germline): SEHNR, FQNEAQ (reference sequence). Trimming left V 4 bases short and J 8 bases short, with 10 bases between. The length of the CDR3 is 12 residues. CDR3 sequence: CASSSQTGTQYF. In DNA, the CDR3 is TGTGCCAGCAGCTCGCAAACTGGTACGCAGTATTTT.

The rearrangement joins TRBV27 to TRBJ1-1, with a possible D match to TRBD1 (6 bases). The CDR3 length is 17 residues. V lost 0 bases and J lost 0, with 14 bases in between. Germline V CDR1 and CDR2: MNHEY, SMNVEV (reference sequence). CDR3 sequence (DNA): TGTGCCAGCAGTTTATCGGGGGGCAGATTTATGAACACTGAAGCTTTCTTT. Translation: CASSLSGGRFMNTEAFF.

This clonotype was seen a handful of times. The DNA of the CDR3 is TGCGCCAGCAGCCAAGAAGCTAGCTTGCGTTACAATGAGCAGTTCTTC. It translates to CASSQEASLRYNEQFF. The rearrangement joins TRBV4-3 to TRBJ2-1, with D perhaps matching TRBD2 (5 bases). CDR3 length: 16 amino acids. V lost 0 bases, J lost 4 bases, and 13 bases lay in between. Germline loops: CDR1 LGHNA, CDR2 YSLEER.

This chain joins TRBV5-1 and TRBJ2-3; no clear D gene. The CDR3 loop spans 14 amino acids. Germline V lookup: CDR1 SGHRS, CDR2 YFSETQ. V was trimmed by 3 bases and J by 1 base, leaving 9 bases between them. The CDR3 coding sequence is TGCGCCAGCAGCTCCTGGTCACGCACAGATACGCAGTATTTT. It specifies CASSSWSRTDTQYF.

The table lists this clonotype with a count of one. The chain is built from TRBV7-2 and TRBJ2-4; a weak D match, TRBD2 (5 bases). Trimming removed 2 bases at V and 8 bases at J, with 10 bases between. CDR1 is SGHTA and CDR2 is FQGNSA in the germline V gene. There are 13 residues in the CDR3. The CDR3 region has the DNA TGTGCCAGCAGCTTAAAAGCCGGGGACATTCAGTACTTC. It encodes CASSLKAGDIQYF. The full variable domain, with the rest looked up from reference TRBV7-2 and TRBJ2-4, is GAGVSQSPSNKVTEKGKDVELRCDPISGHTALYWYRQSLGQGLEFLIYFQGNSAPDKSGLPSDRFSAERTGGSVSTLTIQRTQQEDSAVYLCASSLKAGDIQYFGAGTRLSVL.

This clonotype has only a few counts. The chain has TRBV6-6 and TRBJ1-4; possibly TRBD1 for D (5 bases). Per the germline V gene, CDR1 is MNHNY and CDR2 is SVGAGI (reference sequence). This CDR3 contains 16 residues. The ends were cut back, 6 bases at V and 8 bases at J, with 22 bases in the middle. CDR3 coding DNA: TGTGCCAGCAGCTATGGATACGGGGGTCAGGGAGAAAAACTGTTTTTT. Its protein is CASSYGYGGQGEKLFF.

This clonotype was picked up a small number of times. The rearrangement joins TRBV7-2 to TRBJ2-5; perhaps TRBD2 as D (6 bases). V lost 5 bases and J 4 bases, leaving 17 bases between the germline ends. Germline V CDR1 and CDR2: SGHTA, FQGNSA. The CDR3 has 15 residues. The DNA of the CDR3 is TGTGCCAGCAGCACCGGGACTGTCTATGGAGAGACCCAGTACTTC. This sequence encodes CASSTGTVYGETQYF.

The J gene is TRBJ2-5, the V gene TRBV29-1; D may correspond to TRBD1 or TRBD2 (5 bases each). The CDR3 is made up of 10 amino acids. Trimming shortened V by 7 bases and J by 4 bases, and 7 bases separated the two germline ends. Germline CDR1 is SQVTM and CDR2 is ANQGSEA. CDR3 loop: CSAGAETQYF. The CDR3 bases are TGCAGCGCCGGGGCAGAGACCCAGTACTTC.

The chain couples TRBV7-2 to TRBJ2-3; D unresolved. Germline loops: CDR1 SGHTA, CDR2 FQGNSA. Trimming pared 3 bases from V and 4 bases from J, leaving 8 bases between. The CDR3 sequence is 13 residues long. The CDR3 coding sequence is TGTGCCAGCAGCTTTGGTACCGCAGATACGCAGTATTTT. Translating it yields CASSFGTADTQYF.

This clonotype was counted between two and nine times. The chain links TRBV12-3 or TRBV12-4 to TRBJ1-4; perhaps TRBD1 as D (5 bases). The CDR3 spans 15 residues. The V end lost 0 bases, the J end lost 7 bases, and 12 bases lay between the germline ends. The CDR3 DNA follows: TGTGCCAGCAGTTTAGCATCAGGGTGGAGTGAAAAACTGTTTTTT. Amino acid sequence: CASSLASGWSEKLFF.

This chain joins TRBV4-1 and TRBJ2-2, with D possibly being TRBD1 (6 bases). V shed 3 bases and J shed 1 base, with 9 bases lying between them. The CDR3 is 15 amino acids. Germline CDR1 and CDR2: MGHRA and YSYEKL. CDR3 loop: CASSHRGGNTGELFF. CDR3 sequence (DNA): TGCGCCAGCAGCCATCGAGGGGGGAACACCGGGGAGCTGTTTTTT.

This clonotype was observed a handful of times. The V call is TRBV18, the J call TRBJ1-1; 8 bases are a match to TRBD1. Per germline, CDR1 KGHSH and CDR2 LQKENI. V lost 0 bases and J lost 7; bases outside the gene matches: 4. The CDR3 runs 14 residues. The DNA for the CDR3 is TGTGCCAGCTCACCACCGACAGGGGTATTTGAAGCTTTCTTT. Its protein product is CASSPPTGVFEAFF.

The gene calls are TRBV4-2 and TRBJ2-3, with TRBD1 identical over 8 bases. This CDR3 is built from 14 residues. Germline assignment: CDR1 LGHNA and CDR2 YNFKEQ. The trim removed 5 bases at V and 5 bases at J, leaving 6 bases unmatched. CDR3 DNA: TGTGCCAGCAGCAACGGACAGGGTTTAGATACGCAGTATTTT. Its protein product is CASSNGQGLDTQYF.

V gene TRBV7-6 combines with J gene TRBJ2-1; the match to TRBD2 covers 15 bases. The V gene end was trimmed by 5 bases and the J gene end by 8 bases; junction bases not matched to a gene: 4. This CDR3 is built from 15 residues. In germline, CDR1 is SGHVS, CDR2 FNYEAQ. CDR3 amino acids: CASSPGLAGGYEQFF. CDR3 DNA sequence: TGTGCCAGCAGCCCCGGACTAGCGGGAGGGTATGAGCAGTTCTTC.

A few counts support this clonotype. As DNA, the CDR3 is TGCGCCAGCAGCCAAGAATCAGGAAGCAATCAGCCCCAGCATTTT. Translated, it gives CASSQESGSNQPQHF. V usage is TRBV4-1 and J usage is TRBJ1-5; the D is unclear. CDR3 length equals 15 residues. Trimming took off 0 bases at V and 1 base at J, with 7 bases between the two ends. From germline, CDR1 is MGHRA and CDR2 YSYEKL.

The rearrangement uses TRBV9 and TRBJ2-1; TRBD2 is a possible D gene (5 bases). Germline assignment: CDR1 SGDLS and CDR2 YYNGEE. This CDR3 has 16 residues. Trimming removed 3 bases at V and 3 bases at J, with 16 bases between. The DNA for the CDR3 is TGTGCCAGCAGCGCTGTTACGGGATCGCTCTACAATGAGCAGTTCTTC. Residues: CASSAVTGSLYNEQFF.

J is TRBJ2-1 and V is TRBV5-1; possible D gene TRBD2, 6 bases. The CDR3 runs to 15 residues. V was clipped by 1 base and J by 0 bases, with 8 bases between them. Germline assignment: CDR1 SGHRS and CDR2 YFSETQ. The CDR3 DNA reads as TGCGCCAGCAGCTTGTTTAGCGGCTCCTACAATGAGCAGTTCTTC. Protein sequence: CASSLFSGSYNEQFF.

This clonotype was picked up a small number of times. This sequence joins TRBV6-1 and TRBJ1-2; 7 bases are a match to TRBD1. Germline lookup yields CDR1 MNHNS and CDR2 SASEGT. V dropped 2 bases and J dropped 4; count of bases not matched to a gene: 1. The CDR3 has 13 amino acids. The CDR3 coding sequence is TGTGCCAGCAGTGAAAGGGGGCCCTATGGCTACACCTTC. This gives the protein CASSERGPYGYTF.

The table lists this clonotype with a few counts. This chain uses TRBV6-6 with TRBJ1-4; D is unresolved. This CDR3 has 11 residues. CDR1 and CDR2 (germline): MNHNY, SVGAGI (reference sequence). Trimming took off 5 bases at V and 7 bases at J, with 5 bases between the two ends. The CDR3 DNA sequence: TGTGCCAGCAGTCTCGGTGAAAAACTGTTTTTT. Translation: CASSLGEKLFF.

This clonotype has more than one count but fewer than ten. The chain is built from TRBV4-3 and TRBJ2-7; 10 bases are shared with TRBD2. CDR3 length: 15 amino acids. Germline V gives CDR1 LGHNA, CDR2 YSLEER. V shed 3 bases, J shed 4 bases, and the junction held 6 bases outside the gene matches. CDR3 in amino acids: CASSQELAGVYEQYF. CDR3 in DNA: TGCGCCAGCAGCCAGGAGCTAGCGGGAGTTTACGAGCAGTACTTC.